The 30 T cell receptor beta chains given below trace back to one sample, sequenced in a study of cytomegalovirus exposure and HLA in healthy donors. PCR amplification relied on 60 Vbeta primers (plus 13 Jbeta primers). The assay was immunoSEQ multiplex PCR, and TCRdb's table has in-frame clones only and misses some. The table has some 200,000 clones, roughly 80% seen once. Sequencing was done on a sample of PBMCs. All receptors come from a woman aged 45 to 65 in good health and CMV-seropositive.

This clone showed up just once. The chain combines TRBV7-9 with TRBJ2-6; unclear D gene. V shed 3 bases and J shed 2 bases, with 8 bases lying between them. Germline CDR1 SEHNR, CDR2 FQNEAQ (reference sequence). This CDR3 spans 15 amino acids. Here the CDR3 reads CASSFSAAGANVLTF. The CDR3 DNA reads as TGTGCCAGCAGCTTCTCCGCGGCTGGGGCCAACGTCCTGACTTTC.

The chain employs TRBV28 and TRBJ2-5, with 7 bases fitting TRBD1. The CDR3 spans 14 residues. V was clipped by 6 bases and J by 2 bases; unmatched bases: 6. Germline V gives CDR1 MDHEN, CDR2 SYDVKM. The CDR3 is CASSPGQTQETQYF. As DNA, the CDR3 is TGTGCCAGCAGCCCGGGACAGACTCAAGAGACCCAGTACTTC.

The CDR3 loop is CASDRGSGNTIYF. The CDR3 DNA is TGTGCCAGCGACAGGGGCTCTGGAAACACCATATATTTT. The rearrangement links TRBV10-3 to TRBJ1-3; 8 positions match TRBD1. The CDR3 has 13 residues. Germline V gene lookup returns CDR1 ENHRY and CDR2 SYGVKD. The ends lost 10 bases at V and 0 bases at J; junction bases unmatched: 2.

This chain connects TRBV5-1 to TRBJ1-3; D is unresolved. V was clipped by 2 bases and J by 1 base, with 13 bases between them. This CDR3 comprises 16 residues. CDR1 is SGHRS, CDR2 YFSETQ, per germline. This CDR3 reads CASSLAVASSGNTIYF. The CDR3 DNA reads TGCGCCAGCAGCTTAGCCGTTGCGTCTTCTGGAAACACCATATATTTT.

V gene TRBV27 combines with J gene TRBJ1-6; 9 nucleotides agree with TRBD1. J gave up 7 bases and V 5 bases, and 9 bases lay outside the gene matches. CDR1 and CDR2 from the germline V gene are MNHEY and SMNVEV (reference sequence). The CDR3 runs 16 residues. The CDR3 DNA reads TGTGCCAGCAGTCTCGGACAGGGGCCTTCCAATTCACCCCTCCACTTT. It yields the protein CASSLGQGPSNSPLHF.

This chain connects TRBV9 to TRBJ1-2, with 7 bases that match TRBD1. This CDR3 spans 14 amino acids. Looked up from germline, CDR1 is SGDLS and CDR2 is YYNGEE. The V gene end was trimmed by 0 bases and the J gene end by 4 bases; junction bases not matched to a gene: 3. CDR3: CASSVEDRVYGYTF. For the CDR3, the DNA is TGTGCCAGCAGCGTAGAAGACAGGGTCTATGGCTACACCTTC.

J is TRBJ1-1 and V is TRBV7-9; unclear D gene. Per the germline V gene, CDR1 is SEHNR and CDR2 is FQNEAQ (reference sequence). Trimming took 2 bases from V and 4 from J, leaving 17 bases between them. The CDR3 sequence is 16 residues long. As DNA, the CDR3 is TGTGCCAGCAGCTTACTACGCCAGGCCCTGGGCACTGAAGCTTTCTTT. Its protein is CASSLLRQALGTEAFF.

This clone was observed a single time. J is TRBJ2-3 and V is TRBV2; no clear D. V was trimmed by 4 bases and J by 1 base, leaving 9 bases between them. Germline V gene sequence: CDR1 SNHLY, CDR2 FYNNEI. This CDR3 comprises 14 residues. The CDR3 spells CASSGGRGTDTQYF. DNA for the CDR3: TGTGCCAGCAGTGGCGGTCGGGGCACAGATACGCAGTATTTT.

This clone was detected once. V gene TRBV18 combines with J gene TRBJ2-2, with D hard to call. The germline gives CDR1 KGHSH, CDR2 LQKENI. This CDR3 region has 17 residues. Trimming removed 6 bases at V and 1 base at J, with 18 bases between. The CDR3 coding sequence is TGTGCCAGCTCCCACCAGGTCTTAGTTAAGAACACCGGGGAGCTGTTTTTT. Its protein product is CASSHQVLVKNTGELFF. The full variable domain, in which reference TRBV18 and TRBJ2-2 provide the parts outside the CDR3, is NAGVMQNPRHLVRRRGQEARLRCSPMKGHSHVYWYRQLPEEGLKFMVYLQKENIIDESGMPKERFSAEFPKEGPSILRIQQVVRGDSAAYFCASSHQVLVKNTGELFFGEGSRLTVL.

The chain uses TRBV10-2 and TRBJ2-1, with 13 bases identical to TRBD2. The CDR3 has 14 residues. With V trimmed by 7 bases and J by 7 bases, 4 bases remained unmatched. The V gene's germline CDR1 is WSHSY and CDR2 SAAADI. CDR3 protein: CASTGLAGVNEQFF. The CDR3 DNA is TGCGCCAGCACTGGACTAGCGGGGGTTAATGAGCAGTTCTTC.

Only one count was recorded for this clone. This CDR3 is CSVDEFSGKTFNEQFF. DNA of the CDR3: TGCAGCGTTGATGAATTTAGCGGGAAAACCTTCAATGAGCAGTTCTTC. The chain uses TRBV29-1 and TRBJ2-1, with 8 bases that match TRBD2. Germline CDR1 SQVTM, CDR2 ANQGSEA. V lost 3 bases and J lost 6; bases outside the gene matches: 13. The CDR3 runs to 16 residues.

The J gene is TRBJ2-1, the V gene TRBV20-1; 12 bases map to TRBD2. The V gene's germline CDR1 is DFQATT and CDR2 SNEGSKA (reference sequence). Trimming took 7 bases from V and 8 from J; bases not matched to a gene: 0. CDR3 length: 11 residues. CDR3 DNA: TGCAGTGGGACTAGCGGGGATGAGCAGTTCTTC. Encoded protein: CSGTSGDEQFF.

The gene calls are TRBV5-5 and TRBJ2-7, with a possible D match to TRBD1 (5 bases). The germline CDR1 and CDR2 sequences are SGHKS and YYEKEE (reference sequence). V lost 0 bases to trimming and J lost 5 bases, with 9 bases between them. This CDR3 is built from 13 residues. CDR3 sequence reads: CASSLEGINEQYF. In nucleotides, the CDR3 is TGTGCCAGCAGCTTGGAGGGGATCAACGAGCAGTACTTC.

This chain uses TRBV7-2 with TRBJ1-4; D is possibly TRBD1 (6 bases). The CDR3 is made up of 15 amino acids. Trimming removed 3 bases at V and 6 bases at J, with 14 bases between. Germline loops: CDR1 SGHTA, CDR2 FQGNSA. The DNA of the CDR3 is TGTGCCAGCAGCTTTAGTACAGGGTTTGATGAAAAACTGTTTTTT. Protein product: CASSFSTGFDEKLFF.

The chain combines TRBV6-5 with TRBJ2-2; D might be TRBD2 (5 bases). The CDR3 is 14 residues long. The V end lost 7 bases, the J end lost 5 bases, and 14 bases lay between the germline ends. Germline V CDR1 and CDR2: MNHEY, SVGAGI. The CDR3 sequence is CASNRGRGTGELFF. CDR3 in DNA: TGTGCCAGCAATCGAGGGAGAGGGACCGGGGAGCTGTTTTTT.

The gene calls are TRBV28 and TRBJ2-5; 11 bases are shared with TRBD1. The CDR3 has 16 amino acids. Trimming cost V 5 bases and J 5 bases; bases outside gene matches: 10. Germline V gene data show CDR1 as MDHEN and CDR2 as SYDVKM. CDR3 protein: CASSPSGQGGQETQYF. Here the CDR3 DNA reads TGTGCCAGCAGTCCCTCGGGACAGGGGGGACAGGAGACCCAGTACTTC.

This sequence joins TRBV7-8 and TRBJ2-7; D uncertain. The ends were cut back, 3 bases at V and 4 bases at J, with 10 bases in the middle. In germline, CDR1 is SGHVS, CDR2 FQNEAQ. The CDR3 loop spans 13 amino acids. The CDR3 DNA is TGTGCCAGCAGCTTCCCTAAAGATTACGAGCAGTACTTC. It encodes CASSFPKDYEQYF.

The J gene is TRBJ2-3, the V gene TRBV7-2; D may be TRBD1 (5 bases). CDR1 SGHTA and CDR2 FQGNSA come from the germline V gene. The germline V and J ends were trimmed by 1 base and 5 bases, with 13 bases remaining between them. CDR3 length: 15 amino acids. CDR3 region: CASSLGGPRRDTQYF. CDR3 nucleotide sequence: TGTGCCAGCAGCTTAGGGGGCCCAAGACGAGATACGCAGTATTTT.

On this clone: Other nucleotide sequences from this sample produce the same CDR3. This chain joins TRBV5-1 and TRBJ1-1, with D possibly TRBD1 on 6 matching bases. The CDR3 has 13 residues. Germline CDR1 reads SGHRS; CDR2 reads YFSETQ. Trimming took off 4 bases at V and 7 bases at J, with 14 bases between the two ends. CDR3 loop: CASSRIKDSEAFF. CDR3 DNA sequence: TGCGCCAGCAGCCGAATTAAGGACAGTGAAGCTTTCTTT.

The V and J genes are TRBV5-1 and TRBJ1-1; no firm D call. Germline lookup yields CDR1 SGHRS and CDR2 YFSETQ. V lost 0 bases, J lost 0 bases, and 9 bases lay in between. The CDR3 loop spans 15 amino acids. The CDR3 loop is CASSLAAVMNTEAFF. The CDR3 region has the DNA TGCGCCAGCAGCTTGGCCGCGGTGATGAACACTGAAGCTTTCTTT.

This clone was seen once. The CDR3 DNA sequence: TGTGCCAGCTCCTCCGGGACACCAAGGGGTGAGCAGTTCTTC. It codes for CASSSGTPRGEQFF. The chain recombines TRBV18 with TRBJ2-1, with a weak D call TRBD1 (6 bases). Germline CDR1 reads KGHSH; CDR2 reads LQKENI. V dropped 6 bases and J dropped 9 bases, with 18 bases sitting between them. The CDR3 length is 14 residues.

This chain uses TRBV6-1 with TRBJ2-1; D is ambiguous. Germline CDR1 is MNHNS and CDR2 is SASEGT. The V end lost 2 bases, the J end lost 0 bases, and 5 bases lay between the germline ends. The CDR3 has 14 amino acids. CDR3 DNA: TGTGCCAGCAGTGAATCCCACTCCTACAATGAGCAGTTCTTC. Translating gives CASSESHSYNEQFF.

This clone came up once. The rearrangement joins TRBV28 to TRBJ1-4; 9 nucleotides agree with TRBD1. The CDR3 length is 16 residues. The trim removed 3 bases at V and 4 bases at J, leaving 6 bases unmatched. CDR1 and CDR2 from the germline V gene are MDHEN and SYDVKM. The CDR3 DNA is TGTGCCAGCAGTTTCGGGACAGGGAAGGGTAATGAAAAACTGTTTTTT. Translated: CASSFGTGKGNEKLFF.

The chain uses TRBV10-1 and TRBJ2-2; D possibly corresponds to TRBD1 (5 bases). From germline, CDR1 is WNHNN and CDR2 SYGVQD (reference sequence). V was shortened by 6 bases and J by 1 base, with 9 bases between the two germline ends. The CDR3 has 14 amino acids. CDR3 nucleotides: TGCGCCAGCAGCCGAGGACAGAACACCGGGGAGCTGTTTTTT. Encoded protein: CASSRGQNTGELFF.

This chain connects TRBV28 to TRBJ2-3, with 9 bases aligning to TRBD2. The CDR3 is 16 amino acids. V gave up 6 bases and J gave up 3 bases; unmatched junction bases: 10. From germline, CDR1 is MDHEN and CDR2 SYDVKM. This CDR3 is CASRPRGLAKTDTQYF. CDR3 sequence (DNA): TGTGCCAGCAGACCAAGGGGACTAGCTAAAACAGATACGCAGTATTTT.

The CDR3 reads CASSTRDRRTGELFF. The CDR3 coding sequence is TGTGCCAGTAGTACCAGGGACAGGCGCACCGGGGAGCTGTTTTTT. The V gene is TRBV19, the J gene TRBJ2-2, with 8 bases identical to TRBD1. This CDR3 contains 15 residues. V was pared by 4 bases and J by 4 bases, with 5 bases of the junction left unmatched. CDR1 LNHDA and CDR2 SQIVND come from the germline V gene (reference sequence).

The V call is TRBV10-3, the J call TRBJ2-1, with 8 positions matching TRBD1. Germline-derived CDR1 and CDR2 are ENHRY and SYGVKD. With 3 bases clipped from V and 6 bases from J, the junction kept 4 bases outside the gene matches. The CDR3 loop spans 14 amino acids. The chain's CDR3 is CAISERGQVNEQFF. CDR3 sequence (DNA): TGTGCCATCAGTGAACGGGGACAGGTCAATGAGCAGTTCTTC.

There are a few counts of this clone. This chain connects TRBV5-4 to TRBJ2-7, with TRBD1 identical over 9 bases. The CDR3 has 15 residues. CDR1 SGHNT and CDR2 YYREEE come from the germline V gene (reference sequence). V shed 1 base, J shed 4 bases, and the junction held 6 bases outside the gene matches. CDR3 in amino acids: CASSLKQGAEYEQYF. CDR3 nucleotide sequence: TGTGCCAGCAGCTTGAAACAGGGGGCGGAATACGAGCAGTACTTC.

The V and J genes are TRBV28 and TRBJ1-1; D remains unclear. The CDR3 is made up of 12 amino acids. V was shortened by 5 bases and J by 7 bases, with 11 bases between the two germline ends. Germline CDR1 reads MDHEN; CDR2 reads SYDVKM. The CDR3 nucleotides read TGTGCCAGCAGTGCCGTAGAGCTTGAAGCTTTCTTT. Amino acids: CASSAVELEAFF.

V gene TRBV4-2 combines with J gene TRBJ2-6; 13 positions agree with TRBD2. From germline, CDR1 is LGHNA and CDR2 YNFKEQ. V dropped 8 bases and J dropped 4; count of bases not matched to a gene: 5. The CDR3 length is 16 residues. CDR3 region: CASGGTSGTGANVLTF. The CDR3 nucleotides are TGTGCCAGCGGTGGGACTAGCGGGACAGGGGCCAACGTCCTGACTTTC.